This TCR beta chain originates from a study of shared clonotypes between healthy human individuals. About the study: Every donor yielded three CD4 naive, three CD4 memory, two CD8 naive and one CD8 memory plate. Whole-study results and caveats: The sharing of about 5.3% of naive CD4 clonotypes was seen across a few donors. The study's rarefaction showed incomplete sorted-subset sequencing despite large depth. The four-donor shared clonotypes exceeded non-shared clonotypes in generation probability, with non-shared ones scoring lower.

Only in-frame clones appear in the TCRdb table, and some are missing; sequencing was by immunoSEQ multiplex PCR. The sample holds under 1,100,000 clones; more than 75% are singletons and the top ten take 0.55% to 0.7%. CDR3 length: 13 residues. Per germline, CDR1 LNHDA and CDR2 SQIVND (reference sequence). Trimming removed 4 bases from V and 4 bases from J; junction bases left unmatched: 2. This clone occurred a few times. What it binds is unknown. This TCR derives from a man younger than 35 in good health. Some clones in this sample may be carry-over from other donors' samples. The chain uses TRBV19 and TRBJ2-5; 8 positions agree with TRBD1. Material: memory CD4+ T cells from PBMCs. Subset meaning: CD45RA-negative fraction. CDR3 sequence: CASSTDRGETQYF. The DNA for the CDR3 is TGTGCCAGTAGTACCGACAGGGGAGAGACCCAGTACTTC.